Given below is one T cell receptor beta chain in context. This table comes from immunoSEQ multiplex PCR, and its TCRdb copy is limited to in-frame clones, with some not included. The repertoire has tens of thousands of clones, 88% of them found once; the top ten carry 15% to 20%. These data come from a study of identifying expanded T cells in peripheral blood. During the collection period, no donor immune events like infections were recorded. The CDR3 length is 17 residues. V was clipped by 0 bases and J by 5 bases, with 20 bases between them. Per the germline V gene, CDR1 is SGHTS and CDR2 is YDEGEE.

The V gene is TRBV5-8, the J gene TRBJ1-2; D gene uncertain. The TCR originated in a person between 18 and 69 years old in good health. The specimen sequenced was blood. CDR3: CASSLAARTILGYGYTF. The DNA of the CDR3 is TGTGCCAGCAGCTTGGCTGCCAGGACTATACTCGGTTATGGCTACACCTTC.